This T cell receptor (beta chain) was sequenced during a study of regulatory T cells in long-lasting Graves disease (dated by TCRdb to 2020 to 2023). Context from the whole study: Persistent Graves' disease was defined as antithyroid drug treatment for over 5 years with persistently positive TSH receptor autoantibodies. This study used TCR sequencing and RNA sequencing of peripheral blood to compare persistent Graves' disease patients against newly diagnosed Graves' disease patients. The study was conducted in China and was registered as a clinical trial. A total of 33 samples underwent TCR sequencing, from about 13 patients with persistent Graves' disease and roughly 20 patients with newly diagnosed Graves' disease. Antithyroid drugs had been taken for approximately ten years on average by persistent Graves' disease patients in the clinical cohort. The paper's findings and limits, for the study overall: Peripheral blood alone was examined, since thyroid tissue, which constituted the primary lesion, could not be accessed. Compared with newly diagnosed patients, persistent Graves' disease patients had lower TCR Shannon entropy and fewer highly expanded clones, which suggests clonal expansion. A larger number of public clonotypes was shared among persistent patients (over 2,500) than among newly diagnosed patients (about 990). Preferential use of TRBV28, TRBJ1-2 and TRBJ2-5 was observed in persistent disease, whereas TRBV20-1 and TRBJ2-1 were favored in newly diagnosed disease. Sequencing and analysis were restricted to the TCR beta chain. As a limitation, the authors acknowledged that the small sample size may reduce accuracy.

The time point label for this specimen denotes: persistent/refractory GD, antithyroid drugs over 5 years with positive TRAb. RNA was extracted from PBMCs in TRIzol for both TCR sequencing and RNA sequencing. Graves' disease was diagnosed according to American Thyroid Association guidelines. Patients were recruited from an endocrinology department in Xi'an, China. Each patient gave roughly 8.4 milliliters of peripheral blood, collected in an EDTA anticoagulant tube. Ficoll Paque Plus density gradient separation was used to isolate PBMCs, and no further T cell sorting was done. An Agilent 2100 Bioanalyzer and agarose gel were used to check RNA quality, and a NanoDrop 2000 was used to measure RNA concentration. CDR1 is given as LGHNA and CDR2 as YNFKEQ, both from the germline V gene. Reading from cysteine to phenylalanine, the CDR3 counts 18 amino acids. The kept DNA is CDR3 alone, 54 bases in frame from the first base. Trimming costs V 0 bases and J 0 bases, and their ends lie 12 bases apart.

The method behind the library was multiplex PCR. Sequenced on an Illumina HiSeq 4000. To build TCR beta libraries, CDR3 regions were amplified by Arm-PCR using iRepertoire HTBI primers. Before sequencing, the PCR products went through gel purification. As for how the authors treated the data: Across samples, roughly 60 TRBV and approximately 15 TRBJ segments were identified and used for gene usage analysis of CDR3 amino acid clonotypes. COPE and FqMerger were used to merge filtered high-quality paired reads into contigs. Contigs were aligned with BLAST to IMGT TRBV, TRBD and TRBJ reference genes, and CDR3 was defined per IMGT. Any clonotype with a frequency above 0.1% was classified as a highly expanded clone. Repertoire diversity was measured by Shannon entropy, and V-J evenness by the Gini coefficient. Clonotypes shared by more than one individual were considered public. TCRdb itself trimmed the public reads at Q25 with fastp, ran MiXCR and retained productive beta chains. One record per CDR3 amino acid sequence lists the most common genes and DNA. The V and J calls reflect TCRdb's pipeline rather than the authors' work. The sample records about 310,000 distinct CDR3 sequences, 22% of which are singletons. Jointly, the top ten make up more than 55% of the sample.

This clonotype has only a few counts. Its antigen has not been determined. Base qualities are not recorded, but no much larger clone differs from it by a single base. This chain joins TRBV4-2 to TRBJ1-6; the D gene cannot be resolved reliably. The clonotype was recovered from a female donor with Graves disease. The source was peripheral blood mononuclear cells (PBMCs), collected when the disease was refractory, from a patient treated with antithyroid drugs. The CDR3 region has the sequence CASSQEVLRSSYNSPLHF. The nucleotide sequence is TGTGCCAGCAGCCAAGAGGTGCTCCGGAGCTCCTATAATTCACCCCTCCACTTT.